This T cell receptor (beta chain) was captured in a study of T cell responses to AZD1222 COVID-19 vaccine. Looking at the study overall: Combined were second doses at about 4 or about 12 weeks. General study results and limits: Donors were largely white British and mainly female; clonal diversity was possibly underestimated.

Clones were sequenced by immunoSEQ multiplex PCR, and TCRdb holds only the in-frame ones, with some missing. The table shows about 100,000 clones, with roughly 91% occurring only once. The length of the CDR3 is 14 residues. V gave up 4 bases and J gave up 4 bases; unmatched junction bases: 4. Germline assignment: CDR1 SGHNT and CDR2 YYREEE (reference sequence). To note about this clone: What it binds is unknown. Other DNA sequences of this sample code for an identical CDR3.

The TCR originated in an adult in good health. V and J are TRBV5-4 and TRBJ2-7, with 11 bases aligning to TRBD1. The sample consisted of peripheral blood, taken on day 0 of AZD1222 vaccination. The DNA for the CDR3 is TGTGCCAGCAGCCCGGGACAGGGGGGATACGAGCAGTACTTC. Amino acid sequence: CASSPGQGGYEQYF.